This is a list of T cell receptor beta chains from one sample in a study of blood T cell repertoires in COVID-19. TCRdb's table, derived via immunoSEQ multiplex PCR, lists solely in-frame clones and lacks some. The sample holds about 180,000 clones; almost 80% are singletons and the top ten take 26%. Sequenced: peripheral blood. The receptors were sampled from a woman in her sixties or seventies with acute or convalescent COVID-19. CDR3s include the opening cysteine and the closing phenylalanine or tryptophan. A D gene is named only where the DNA matches it firmly. Clone sizes are given selectively: once, few, many, or a class where the clone is expanded.

d_call,clone_size,j_call,cdr3_length,v_call,cdr3_aa,cdr3_nt
.,.,TRBJ1-2,13,TRBV6-5,CASSLRNRDGYTF,TGTGCCAGCAGTTTAAGAAACAGGGATGGCTACACCTTC
TRBD1,.,TRBJ2-5,16,TRBV5-5,CASSSPTGTTGETQYF,TGTGCCAGCAGCTCGCCGACAGGGACCACTGGGGAGACCCAGTACTTC
TRBD2,few,TRBJ2-1,20,TRBV15,CATSRGRGASGQSSYNEQFF,TGTGCCACCAGCAGAGGCCGTGGGGCTAGCGGGCAGAGCTCCTACAATGAGCAGTTCTTC
.,once,TRBJ2-7,15,TRBV4-1,CASSQDHRLNYEQYF,TGCGCCAGCAGCCAAGATCACAGGTTAAACTACGAGCAGTACTTC
TRBD1,.,TRBJ1-1,16,TRBV5-1,CASSLQGGDMNTEAFF,TGCGCCAGCAGCTTGCAGGGGGGAGACATGAACACTGAAGCTTTCTTT
TRBD1,.,TRBJ1-6,16,TRBV4-2,CASSQGQGAEYSPLHF,TGTGCCAGCAGCCAGGGACAGGGGGCGGAATATTCACCCCTCCACTTT
TRBD2,.,TRBJ2-1,13,TRBV19,CASSLVAGREQFF,TGTGCCAGTAGTTTGGTAGCGGGCCGTGAGCAGTTCTTC
.,.,TRBJ2-4,14,TRBV19,CASSTPGTKNIQYF,TGTGCCAGTAGTACCCCAGGGACCAAAAACATTCAGTACTTC
.,.,TRBJ2-1,18,TRBV5-1,CASSLAPLSIQAYNEQFF,TGCGCCAGCAGCTTGGCCCCCCTCTCTATACAGGCGTACAATGAGCAGTTCTTC
TRBD2,.,TRBJ2-1,19,TRBV6-1,CASSDLKGTSGSAYNEQFF,TGTGCCAGCAGTGACCTGAAAGGGACTAGCGGGAGTGCCTACAATGAGCAGTTCTTC
.,few,TRBJ2-1,13,TRBV5-4,CASSSGLNNEQFF,TGTGCCAGCAGCTCGGGACTTAACAATGAGCAGTTCTTC
.,.,TRBJ1-2,13,TRBV6-6,CASSSRGLYGYTF,TGTGCCAGCAGTTCTCGAGGCCTCTATGGCTACACCTTC
.,.,TRBJ1-1,12,TRBV5-6,CASGTGNTEAFF,TGTGCCAGCGGCACAGGGAACACTGAAGCTTTCTTT
TRBD2,.,TRBJ2-5,15,TRBV6-2/TRBV6-3,CASSYSGLGVGTQYF,TGTGCCAGCAGTTACTCGGGACTAGGAGTTGGGACCCAGTACTTC
TRBD1,.,TRBJ1-1,13,TRBV30,CAWGQGANTEAFF,TGTGCCTGGGGACAGGGGGCGAACACTGAAGCTTTCTTT
TRBD1,few,TRBJ1-5,16,TRBV5-5,CASSYRPTGEGQPQHF,TGTGCCAGCAGCTACCGTCCGACAGGGGAGGGTCAGCCCCAGCATTTT